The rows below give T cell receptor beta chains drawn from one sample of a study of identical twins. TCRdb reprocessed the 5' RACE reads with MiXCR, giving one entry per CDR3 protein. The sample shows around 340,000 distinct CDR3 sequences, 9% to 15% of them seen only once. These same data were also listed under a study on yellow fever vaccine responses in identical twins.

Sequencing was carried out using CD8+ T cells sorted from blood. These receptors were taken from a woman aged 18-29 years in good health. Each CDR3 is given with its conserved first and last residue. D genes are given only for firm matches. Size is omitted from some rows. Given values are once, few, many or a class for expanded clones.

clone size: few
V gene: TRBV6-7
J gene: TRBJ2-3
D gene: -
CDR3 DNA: TGTGCCAGTGTGCCCGGGAAGGGGAGCTCCACAGATACGCAGTATTTT
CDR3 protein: CASVPGKGSSTDTQYF

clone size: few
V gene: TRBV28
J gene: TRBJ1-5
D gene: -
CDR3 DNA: TGTGCCAGCAGTTACGACCCTTATAGCAATCAGCCCCAGCATTTT
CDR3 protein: CASSYDPYSNQPQHF

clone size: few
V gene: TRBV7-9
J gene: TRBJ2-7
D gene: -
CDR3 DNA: TGTGCCAGCAGCTTAGAACCGCGGGAGCAGTACTTC
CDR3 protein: CASSLEPREQYF

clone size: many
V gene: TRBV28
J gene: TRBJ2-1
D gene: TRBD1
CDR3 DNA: TGTGCCAGCAGGCACGGGACAGGGGAATACAATGAGCAGTTCTTC
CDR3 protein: CASRHGTGEYNEQFF

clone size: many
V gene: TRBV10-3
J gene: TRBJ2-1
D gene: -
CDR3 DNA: TGTGCCATCAGTGAGTCGTATGAGCAGTTCTTC
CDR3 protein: CAISESYEQFF

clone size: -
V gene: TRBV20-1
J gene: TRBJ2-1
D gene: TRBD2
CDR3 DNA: TGCAGTGCTAGAGATCTAGCGGGGGCCAACAATGAGCAGTTCTTC
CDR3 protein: CSARDLAGANNEQFF

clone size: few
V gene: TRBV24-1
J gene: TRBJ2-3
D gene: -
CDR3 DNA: TGTGCCACCAGTGGCGGGCTTGATGGTCCCGTCACTCACACAGATACGCAGTATTTT
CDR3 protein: CATSGGLDGPVTHTDTQYF

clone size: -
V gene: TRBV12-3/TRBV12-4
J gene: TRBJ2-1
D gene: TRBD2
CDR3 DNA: TGTGCCAGCACCAATAGCGGGAGGGCCTTTGAGCAGTTCTTC
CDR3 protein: CASTNSGRAFEQFF

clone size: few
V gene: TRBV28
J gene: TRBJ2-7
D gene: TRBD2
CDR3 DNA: TGTGCCAGCAGGGTAACTAGCGAGGGCTCCTACGAGCAGTACTTC
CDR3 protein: CASRVTSEGSYEQYF

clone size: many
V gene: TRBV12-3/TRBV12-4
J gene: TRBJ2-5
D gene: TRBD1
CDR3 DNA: TGTGCCAGCAGTTTAGGACAGGGCCCGACCCAGTACTTC
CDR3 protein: CASSLGQGPTQYF

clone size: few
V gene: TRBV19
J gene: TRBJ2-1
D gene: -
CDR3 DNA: TGTGCCAGTATGTCTAGGATGGATGAGCAGTTCTTC
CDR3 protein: CASMSRMDEQFF

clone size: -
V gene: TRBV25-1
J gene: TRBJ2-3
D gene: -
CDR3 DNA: TGTGCCAGCAGTGAATTTGGGGGAAAAACAGATACGCAGTATTTT
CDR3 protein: CASSEFGGKTDTQYF

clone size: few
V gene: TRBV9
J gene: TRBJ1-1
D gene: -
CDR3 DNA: TGTGCCAGCAGCGTAGAAGACCAGAACACTGAAGCTTTCTTT
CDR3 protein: CASSVEDQNTEAFF

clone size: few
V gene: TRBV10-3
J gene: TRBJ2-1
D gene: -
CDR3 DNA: TGTGCCATCAGTGAGCCGGCTGGGCACTACAATGAGCAGTTCTTC
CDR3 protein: CAISEPAGHYNEQFF

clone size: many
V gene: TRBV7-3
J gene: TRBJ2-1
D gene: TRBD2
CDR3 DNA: TGTGCCAGCAGCTACCTTAGCGGGAGCTCCTACAATGAGCAGTTCTTC
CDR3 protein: CASSYLSGSSYNEQFF

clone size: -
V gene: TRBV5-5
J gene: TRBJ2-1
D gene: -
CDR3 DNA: TGTGCCAGCAGCTTGTCGACAATCAATGAGCAGTTCTTC
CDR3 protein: CASSLSTINEQFF

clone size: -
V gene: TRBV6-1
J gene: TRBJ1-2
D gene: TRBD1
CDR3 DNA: TGTGCCAGCAGTCAAACGGGACAGGGCCTTAACTATGGCTACACCTTC
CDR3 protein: CASSQTGQGLNYGYTF

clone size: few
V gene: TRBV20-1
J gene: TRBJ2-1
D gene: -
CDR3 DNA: TGCAGTGCCCAAGGACTAACCTACAATGAGCAGTTCTTC
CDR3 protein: CSAQGLTYNEQFF